Presented here are 11 T cell receptor beta chains from one specimen sequenced in a study of T cells after yellow fever vaccination. Each CDR3 protein gets one entry after TCRdb re-called the 5' RACE reads with MiXCR. The table includes 450,000 to 550,000 distinct CDR3 sequences, just over 20% detected once. The starting material was PBMCs, obtained more than 20 days after the first yellow fever vaccination. The receptors stem from a man aged 18-30 years who received the YFV17D yellow fever vaccine.

The J gene is TRBJ2-1, the V gene TRBV20-1; a weak D match, TRBD1 (5 bases). The CDR3 totals 15 residues. V shed 6 bases and J shed 0 bases, with 15 bases lying between them. Germline V gene sequence: CDR1 DFQATT, CDR2 SNEGSKA (reference sequence). The CDR3 bases are TGCAGTGCAAGTAAAGACAGATACTCCTACAATGAGCAGTTCTTC. This translates into CSASKDRYSYNEQFF.

V usage is TRBV5-6 and J usage is TRBJ1-1; TRBD1 aligns across 7 bases. V lost 0 bases and J lost 9; bases outside the gene matches: 8. In germline, CDR1 is SGHDT, CDR2 YYEEEE. The CDR3 has 14 residues. As DNA, the CDR3 is TGTGCCAGCAGCTTGGGAGGGGGCAAATACAAAGCTTTCTTT. Amino acid sequence: CASSLGGGKYKAFF.

This clonotype turned up a few times. The chain joins TRBV7-2 to TRBJ2-2; D not resolved. Germline CDR1 and CDR2: SGHTA and FQGNSA. The CDR3 is 16 amino acids. The V end lost 2 bases, the J end lost 4 bases, and 14 bases lay between the germline ends. The CDR3 region is CASSLRNSWGTGELFF. The CDR3 region has the DNA TGTGCCAGCAGCTTAAGGAATAGCTGGGGCACCGGGGAGCTGTTTTTT. Full variable domain (remainder filled in from reference TRBV7-2 and TRBJ2-2): GAGVSQSPSNKVTEKGKDVELRCDPISGHTALYWYRQSLGQGLEFLIYFQGNSAPDKSGLPSDRFSAERTGGSVSTLTIQRTQQEDSAVYLCASSLRNSWGTGELFFGEGSRLTVL.

This clonotype has only a few counts. The rearrangement links TRBV7-2 to TRBJ1-2; D gene unclear. The CDR3 is made up of 13 amino acids. Germline CDR1 reads SGHTA; CDR2 reads FQGNSA. V was pared by 5 bases and J by 5 bases, with 12 bases between. CDR3 sequence (DNA): TGTGCCAGCAGCCCACAACAGAGTTATGGCTACACCTTC. This codes for CASSPQQSYGYTF.

The CDR3 here is CASTLRVEGGTEAFF. CDR3 nucleotides: TGTGCCAGCACCCTACGGGTGGAGGGCGGCACTGAAGCTTTCTTT. The rearrangement links TRBV6-1 to TRBJ1-1; no reliable D call. Germline values: CDR1 MNHNS, CDR2 SASEGT. V lost 7 bases and J lost 4, with 19 bases in between. The CDR3 length is 15 residues.

The chain employs TRBV14 and TRBJ2-7; perhaps TRBD1 as D (7 bases). CDR3 length equals 18 residues. Trimming cost V 0 bases and J 4 bases, with 22 bases left between them. Germline V gene data show CDR1 as SGHDN and CDR2 as FVKESK. CDR3 nucleotides: TGTGCCAGCAGCCAAGATTTTGGGGAGGACAGGAGGTATTACGAGCAGTACTTC. Its protein product is CASSQDFGEDRRYYEQYF.

This clonotype was picked up one time. This sequence joins TRBV12-3 or TRBV12-4 and TRBJ2-2; D is uncertain. V lost 3 bases, J lost 7 bases, and 9 bases lay in between. The CDR3 length is 13 residues. The CDR3 bases are TGTGCCAGCAGTTTTTCCCTCTTCGGGGAGCTGTTTTTT. The encoded protein is CASSFSLFGELFF.

J is TRBJ2-3 and V is TRBV3-1; no reliable D call. Germline CDR1 LGHDT, CDR2 YNNKEL (reference sequence). The CDR3 spans 14 residues. Between the trimmed V and J ends, which lost 5 bases and 7 bases, there was a span of 16 bases. This CDR3 is CASSDGLGKNTQYF. DNA of the CDR3: TGTGCCAGCAGCGATGGGCTAGGGAAGAATACGCAGTATTTT.

The chain recombines TRBV12-5 with TRBJ2-7; 8 bases fit TRBD1. V gave up 5 bases and J gave up 0 bases; unmatched junction bases: 9. The CDR3 contains 16 residues. The germline CDR1 and CDR2 sequences are LGHNT and FRNRAP. CDR3 sequence: CASGPPGQASSYEQYF. CDR3 DNA: TGTGCTAGTGGTCCCCCGGGACAGGCTAGCTCCTACGAGCAGTACTTC. Complete variable domain (other parts from reference TRBV12-5 and TRBJ2-7): DARVTQTPRHKVTEMGQEVTMRCQPILGHNTVFWYRQTMMQGLELLAYFRNRAPLDDSGMPKDRFSAEMPDATLATLKIQPSEPRDSAVYFCASGPPGQASSYEQYFGPGTRLTVT.

This clonotype showed up just a few times. The rearrangement uses TRBV12-3 or TRBV12-4 and TRBJ2-1; 8 bases match TRBD1. This CDR3 has 15 residues. Trimming removed 5 bases from V and 2 bases from J; junction bases left unmatched: 5. Here the CDR3 reads CASSGGQATYNEQFF. The CDR3 nucleotides read TGTGCCAGCAGTGGGGGACAGGCAACCTACAATGAGCAGTTCTTC.

The chain links TRBV29-1 to TRBJ1-4; 8 bases agree with TRBD1. V lost 7 bases, J lost 0 bases, and 1 base stayed unmatched. CDR3 length: 13 residues. Per germline, CDR1 SQVTM and CDR2 ANQGSEA. CDR3 sequence: CSGQGTTNEKLFF. In DNA form, the CDR3 reads TGCAGCGGACAGGGGACAACTAATGAAAAACTGTTTTTT.